This is a list of T cell receptor beta chains from one sample in a study of shared clonotypes between healthy human individuals. The repertoire was sequenced with immunoSEQ multiplex PCR; TCRdb's copy has only in-frame clones and lacks some. The sample carries fewer than 600,000 clones, less than 85% recorded once. Sequenced sample: PBMCs. These receptors were taken from a woman in her forties in good health. Some clones in this sample may be carry-over from other donors' samples. Both conserved end residues are part of each CDR3. A D gene is named only where the DNA matches it firmly. For some rows the clone size is stated as once, few or many, or as a class when expanded; others skip it.

TRBV7-8,NA,TRBJ2-7,TRBD1,CASSLRAGQGSHEQYF,TGTGCCAGCAGCTTAAGGGCAGGACAGGGTTCCCACGAGCAGTACTTC
TRBV7-9,once,TRBJ1-1,TRBD1,CASSSKDRGLSEAFF,TGTGCCAGCAGCTCTAAAGACAGGGGGCTGTCTGAAGCTTTCTTT
TRBV30,few,TRBJ1-1,NA,CAWTIGSSDTEAFF,TGTGCCTGGACTATCGGTTCGTCGGACACTGAAGCTTTCTTT
TRBV7-9,few,TRBJ1-1,NA,CASSLASGEAFF,TGTGCCAGCAGCTTAGCCTCCGGTGAAGCTTTCTTT
TRBV5-5,NA,TRBJ1-1,NA,CASSLIAINTEAFF,TGTGCCAGCAGCTTGATAGCGATTAACACTGAAGCTTTCTTT
TRBV28,NA,TRBJ1-3,NA,CASRLLGPGNTIYF,TGTGCCAGCCGTCTACTCGGACCGGGAAACACCATATATTTT
TRBV7-7,NA,TRBJ2-7,NA,CASSLTGQMNEQYF,TGTGCCAGCAGCTTAACCGGACAGATGAACGAGCAGTACTTC
TRBV2,NA,TRBJ2-1,NA,CASNAQGPYNEQFF,TGTGCCAGCAATGCTCAGGGACCCTACAATGAGCAGTTCTTC
TRBV7-9,few,TRBJ2-1,NA,CASSLLGYNEQFF,TGTGCCAGCAGCTTGCTAGGTTACAATGAGCAGTTCTTC
TRBV4-1,NA,TRBJ2-5,NA,CASSQDGRGKTQYF,TGCGCCAGCAGCCAAGATGGGAGGGGGAAGACCCAGTACTTC
TRBV2,NA,TRBJ2-7,TRBD2,CASSGGRASGSEKYF,TGTGCCAGCAGTGGAGGGAGGGCTAGCGGGAGTGAGAAGTACTTC
TRBV5-4,NA,TRBJ1-1,NA,CASSSDSNPMNTEAFF,TGTGCCAGCAGCTCGGACAGTAATCCTATGAACACTGAAGCTTTCTTT
TRBV6-1,NA,TRBJ2-3,NA,CASSVQLGDTQYF,TGTGCCAGCAGTGTACAGCTAGGAGATACGCAGTATTTT
TRBV6-7,NA,TRBJ1-5,NA,CASTPKGRDQPQHF,TGTGCCAGCACCCCTAAGGGTAGGGATCAGCCCCAGCATTTT